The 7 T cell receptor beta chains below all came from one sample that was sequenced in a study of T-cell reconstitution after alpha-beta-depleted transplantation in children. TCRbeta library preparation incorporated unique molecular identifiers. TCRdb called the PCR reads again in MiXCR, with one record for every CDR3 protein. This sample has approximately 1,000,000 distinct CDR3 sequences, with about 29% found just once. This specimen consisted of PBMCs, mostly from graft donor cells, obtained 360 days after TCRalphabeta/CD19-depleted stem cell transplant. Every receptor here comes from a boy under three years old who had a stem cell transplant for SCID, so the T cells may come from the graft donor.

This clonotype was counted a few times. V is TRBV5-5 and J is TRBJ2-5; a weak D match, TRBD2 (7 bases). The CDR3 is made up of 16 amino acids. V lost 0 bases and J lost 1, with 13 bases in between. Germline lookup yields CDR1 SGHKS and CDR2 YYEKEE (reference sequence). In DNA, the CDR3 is TGTGCCAGCAGCTTGGTTGGGGAGGGGGTCCAAGAGACCCAGTACTTC. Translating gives CASSLVGEGVQETQYF.

CDR3 residues: CAWGFGSGANVLTF. The CDR3, as DNA: TGTGCCTGGGGTTTTGGGTCTGGGGCCAACGTCCTGACTTTC. V gene TRBV30 combines with J gene TRBJ2-6; D gene unclear. V dropped 5 bases and J dropped 1 base, with 9 bases sitting between them. This CDR3 spans 14 amino acids. CDR1 and CDR2 from the germline V gene are GTSNPN and SVGIG (reference sequence).

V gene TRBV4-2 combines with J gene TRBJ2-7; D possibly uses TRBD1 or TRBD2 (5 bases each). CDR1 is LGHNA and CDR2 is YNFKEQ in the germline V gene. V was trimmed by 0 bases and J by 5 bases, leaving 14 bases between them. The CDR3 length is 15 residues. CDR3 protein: CASSQDRGLYDEQYF. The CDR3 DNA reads TGTGCCAGCAGCCAAGATCGGGGCCTGTACGACGAGCAGTACTTC.

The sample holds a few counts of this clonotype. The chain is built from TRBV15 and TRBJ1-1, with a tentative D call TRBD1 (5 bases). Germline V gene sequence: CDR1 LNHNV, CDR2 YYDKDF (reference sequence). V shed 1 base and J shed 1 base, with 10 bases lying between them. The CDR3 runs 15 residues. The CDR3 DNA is TGTGCCACCAGCAGAGCCGGGACGGGGAACACTGAAGCTTTCTTT. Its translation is CATSRAGTGNTEAFF.

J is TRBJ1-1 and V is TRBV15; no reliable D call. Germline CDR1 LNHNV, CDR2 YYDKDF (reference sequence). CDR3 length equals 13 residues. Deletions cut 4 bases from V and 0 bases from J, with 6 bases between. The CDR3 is CATSTQLNTEAFF. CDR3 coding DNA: TGTGCCACCAGCACCCAGTTGAACACTGAAGCTTTCTTT.

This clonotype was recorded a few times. CDR3 sequence (DNA): TGTGCCAGCAGCTTACAGGGTGGTTACAATCAGCCCCAGCATTTT. Translated: CASSLQGGYNQPQHF. J is TRBJ1-5 and V is TRBV12-3 or TRBV12-4; TRBD1 might be the D (6 bases). CDR3 length: 15 amino acids. V was cut by 6 bases and J by 3 bases, with 15 bases left in between.

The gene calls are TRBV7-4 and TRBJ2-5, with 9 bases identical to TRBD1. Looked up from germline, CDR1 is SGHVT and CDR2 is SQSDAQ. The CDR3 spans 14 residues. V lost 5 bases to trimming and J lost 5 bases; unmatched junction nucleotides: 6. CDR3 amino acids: CASSRGQGFETQYF. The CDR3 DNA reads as TGTGCCAGCAGCCGAGGACAGGGGTTTGAGACCCAGTACTTC.